This T cell receptor (beta chain) was profiled in a study of T cells in Graves' hyperthyroidism and ophthalmopathy. The V gene's germline CDR1 is SQVTM and CDR2 ANQGSEA. CDR3 length: 11 residues. This clonotype came up many times. Its antigen is undetermined. The junction differs from germline at one of its ends, possibly a read error. Study-level findings and limits: Blood samples included most of the expanded thyroid clonotypes exceeding 0.001. Stable hyperthyroidism and ophthalmopathy were separated using 13 V-J signatures.

Reasons for excluding patients were uncontrolled infection, other autoimmune disease, pregnancy or lactation. Authors of the study amplified TCR beta CDR3 regions from RNA transcripts. The HTBI primer set served for first-round RT-PCR of the TCR CDR3. TCRdb redid the calling of the multiplex PCR reads with MiXCR, one entry per CDR3 protein. The repertoire consists of about 760,000 distinct CDR3 sequences, with over 35% occurring once and the leading ten covering less than 35%. The TCR comes from a woman in her forties with Graves' hyperthyroidism. Sequencing was carried out using blood. V is TRBV29-1 and J is TRBJ1-2, with TRBD1 matching over 7 bases. The CDR3 loop is CSVHRLDRIEF. CDR3 nucleotide sequence: TGCAGCGTTCATCGTTTGGACAGGATCGAATTC.